These T cell receptor beta chains were read from a single sample in a study of blood T cells in healthy people across ages. TCRdb reanalysed the 5' RACE reads using MiXCR and keeps one entry per CDR3 protein. The data show nearly 800,000 distinct CDR3 sequences, 20% to 25% seen once. This sample was also put to use in a study of T cells of mothers and their children.

Sample: blood. Receptor source: a boy younger than 18 in good health. Each CDR3 is given with its conserved first and last residue. The D gene is left open where the match is weak. Size is omitted from some rows. Given values are once, few, many or a class for expanded clones.

length,V,J,size,D,CDR3
14,TRBV3-1,TRBJ2-3,NA,TRBD2,CASSRGTIEEAQYF
13,TRBV30,TRBJ2-1,once,TRBD2,CAWSRGVNNEQFF
14,TRBV20-1,TRBJ2-5,few,TRBD2,CSARIAGGGETQYF
12,TRBV29-1,NA,NA,NA,CSVVASPYEQYF
16,TRBV4-3,TRBJ2-5,NA,NA,CASSQDTTGATYTQYF
13,TRBV28,TRBJ2-7,few,NA,CASSPRGPNEQYF
14,TRBV4-3,TRBJ1-5,few,NA,CASSQERGLVPQHF
15,TRBV5-1,TRBJ1-1,NA,NA,CASSLISDPNTEAFF
13,TRBV5-1,TRBJ2-2,NA,NA,CASRSSNTGELFF
13,TRBV30,TRBJ2-5,NA,NA,CAWTWRNQETQYF
13,TRBV5-1,TRBJ1-2,NA,TRBD1,CASSTGESYGYTF
18,TRBV15,TRBJ2-7,NA,TRBD1,CATSRDHVLAGGVYEQYF
12,TRBV20-1,TRBJ1-5,few,NA,CSATPGNQPQHF
13,TRBV5-1,TRBJ1-6,NA,NA,CASSSTVNPPLHF
14,TRBV29-1,TRBJ1-4,few,TRBD1,CSGATGVGNEKLFF
15,TRBV7-8,TRBJ2-1,NA,TRBD2,CASSILAGGNNEQFF
12,TRBV12-3/TRBV12-4,TRBJ1-5,once,NA,CASSFWGQPQHF
15,TRBV6-5,TRBJ2-5,NA,TRBD1,CASSYQRTGSNEQYF
14,TRBV20-1,NA,NA,NA,CSARSVAENNEQFF
15,TRBV7-2,TRBJ2-2,NA,TRBD1,CASRPTGGNTGELFF
15,TRBV6-5,TRBJ2-7,few,NA,CASSYTDHYSYEQYF
16,TRBV5-1,TRBJ1-2,NA,NA,CASSFLTSREINGYTF
15,TRBV20-1,TRBJ2-3,few,NA,CSARDSGRGTDTQYF
15,TRBV2,TRBJ2-5,NA,TRBD1,CASSSDRGRWETQYF
14,TRBV28,TRBJ2-7,NA,NA,CASSLPRTTYEQYF
14,TRBV24-1,TRBJ1-1,few,TRBD1,CATSDTGQGGEAFF
12,TRBV7-9,TRBJ1-6,few,NA,CASSLGSSPLHF
14,TRBV4-2,TRBJ1-3,NA,NA,CASSQEVAGNTIYF
14,TRBV9,TRBJ1-5,NA,NA,CASSPDGVSQPQHF
11,TRBV7-2,TRBJ2-3,few,NA,CASTRNGTQYF
17,TRBV28,TRBJ2-3,NA,TRBD2,CASSRGLIAGRADTQYF
16,TRBV7-2,TRBJ2-2,few,NA,CASSLASFSNTGELFF
15,TRBV15,NA,NA,NA,CATSRDFQVTYEQYF
15,TRBV7-3,TRBJ2-1,NA,TRBD2,CASSSTSGGWNEQFF
11,TRBV28,TRBJ1-4,NA,NA,CASRTGEKLFF
15,TRBV6-2/TRBV6-3,TRBJ1-5,NA,TRBD1,CASSPEGARNQPQHF
15,TRBV7-9,TRBJ2-7,NA,NA,CASSPRDVATYEQYF
15,TRBV14,TRBJ1-4,NA,NA,CASSLTGTKNEKLFF
16,TRBV28,TRBJ1-5,NA,NA,CASSWDLRGSDQPQHF
13,TRBV7-2,TRBJ2-4,NA,TRBD1,CASRQGAKNIQYF
13,TRBV5-6,TRBJ2-4,NA,TRBD2,CASSLEGLAAQYF
13,TRBV29-1,TRBJ1-1,NA,TRBD1,CSVDGTANTEAFF
19,TRBV29-1,TRBJ2-5,many,NA,CSVEDPDPGGGATIETQYF
15,TRBV6-6,TRBJ2-7,NA,TRBD2,CASSYSAGGSYEQYF
16,TRBV7-2,TRBJ2-2,NA,TRBD1,CASSLAQGAGTGELFF
14,TRBV3-1,TRBJ2-5,NA,TRBD2,CASSQDYGSGEWFF
15,TRBV20-1,TRBJ2-7,few,NA,CSAKSGDIAGGEQYF
13,TRBV20-1,TRBJ2-4,NA,TRBD2,CSAPAGVVNIQYF
15,TRBV12-3/TRBV12-4,NA,NA,NA,CASSLGRPGHNEQFF
12,TRBV28,TRBJ2-2,NA,NA,CASTGATGELFF
15,TRBV4-3,TRBJ1-6,NA,NA,CASSQDLGFGSPLHF
17,TRBV7-3,TRBJ2-1,NA,NA,CASSSKGGTETQNEQFF
15,TRBV2,TRBJ2-7,NA,TRBD2,CASSEGLAGRYEQYF
12,TRBV6-2/TRBV6-3,NA,NA,NA,CASSLSADEQFF
15,TRBV10-3,TRBJ2-7,NA,NA,CAIRDQGVRRYEQYF
13,TRBV12-3/TRBV12-4,TRBJ2-3,NA,NA,CASRYTGLDTQYF
14,TRBV10-3,TRBJ1-5,few,NA,CATKKDRENQPQHF
19,TRBV20-1,TRBJ2-2,few,TRBD2,CSARDRWREGLVNTGELFF
14,TRBV20-1,NA,NA,TRBD1,CSALDRGVFYEQYF